These 32 T cell receptor beta chains originate from one sample sequenced in a study of T cell repertoires in cytomegalovirus infection. MiXCR, run by TCRdb on the reads, gives a single entry per CDR3 protein. Here the sample spans about 150,000 distinct CDR3 sequences, around a quarter being singletons. Sequenced input: PBMCs. The source of these receptors is a human donor in good health (CMV status not recorded). Some clones in this sample may be carry-over from other donors' samples.

This clonotype was seen only a few times. This chain uses TRBV2 with TRBJ2-3, with D possibly matching TRBD2 (5 bases). V was trimmed by 3 bases and J by 4 bases, leaving 14 bases between them. The CDR3 runs 15 residues. Looked up from germline, CDR1 is SNHLY and CDR2 is FYNNEI. CDR3 DNA: TGTGCCAGCAGTGATGCCCCACCCGGGGCAGATACGCAGTATTTT. Its translation: CASSDAPPGADTQYF.

This clonotype was counted ten times or more. This sequence joins TRBV7-2 and TRBJ1-1; no clear D gene. The length of the CDR3 is 15 residues. The V end was cut by 0 bases, the J end by 6 bases, with 14 bases between. The V gene's germline CDR1 is SGHTA and CDR2 FQGNSA. In nucleotides, the CDR3 is TGTGCCAGCAGCTTAGCGCCTAGATCTACAGCTGAAGCTTTCTTT. It encodes CASSLAPRSTAEAFF.

The CDR3 sequence is CASTKMEGQGAGEQFF. The CDR3 DNA reads as TGTGCCAGCACCAAAATGGAGGGACAGGGGGCGGGTGAGCAGTTCTTC. The chain joins TRBV2 to TRBJ2-1, with 12 bases lining up with TRBD1. The germline CDR1 and CDR2 sequences are SNHLY and FYNNEI. The V gene end was trimmed by 7 bases and the J gene end by 9 bases; junction bases not matched to a gene: 13. The length of the CDR3 is 16 residues. Full variable domain (remainder filled in from reference TRBV2 and TRBJ2-1): EPEVTQTPSHQVTQMGQEVILRCVPISNHLYFYWYRQILGQKVEFLVSFYNNEISEKSEIFDDQFSVERPDGSNFTLKIRSTKLEDSAMYFCASTKMEGQGAGEQFFGPGTRLTVL.

The chain carries TRBV28 and TRBJ2-1; D may be TRBD2 (5 bases). The CDR3 loop spans 17 amino acids. Germline-derived CDR1 and CDR2 are MDHEN and SYDVKM. Trimming cost V 5 bases and J 0 bases, with 17 bases left between them. This CDR3 is CASSENSVGSSYNEQFF. CDR3 in DNA: TGTGCCAGCAGTGAAAACTCAGTTGGGAGCTCCTACAATGAGCAGTTCTTC.

The chain is built from TRBV6-5 and TRBJ2-3; a possible D gene is TRBD2 (5 bases). The V end was cut by 5 bases, the J end by 2 bases, with 8 bases between. CDR3 length equals 13 residues. Germline V gives CDR1 MNHEY, CDR2 SVGAGI. Written as DNA, the CDR3 is TGTGCCAGCAGTAACGGGGACACAGATACGCAGTATTTT. Residues: CASSNGDTDTQYF.

In this sample, this clonotype turned up many times. The rearrangement links TRBV12-3 or TRBV12-4 to TRBJ1-5; 9 nucleotides align to TRBD1. This CDR3 is 17 amino acids long. After removal of 9 bases from V and 7 bases from J, the junction contained 19 bases not matched to a gene. The CDR3 protein is CASGAPRDRERWQPQHF. CDR3 sequence (DNA): TGTGCCAGTGGGGCCCCCCGGGACAGGGAAAGGTGGCAGCCCCAGCATTTT.

The chain has TRBV6-5 and TRBJ2-7; 8 bases are shared with TRBD1. The CDR3 is 15 amino acids. V was pared by 0 bases and J by 4 bases, with 5 bases of the junction left unmatched. CDR1 and CDR2 (germline): MNHEY, SVGAGI. The CDR3 loop is CASSYSPGGRYEQYF. The CDR3 DNA sequence: TGTGCCAGCAGTTACTCTCCAGGGGGCAGGTACGAGCAGTACTTC.

In its sample, this clonotype was seen a few times. This chain joins TRBV7-2 and TRBJ1-2; 7 bases match TRBD1. V dropped 0 bases and J dropped 4; count of bases not matched to a gene: 8. Germline lookup yields CDR1 SGHTA and CDR2 FQGNSA. The CDR3 loop spans 16 amino acids. The CDR3 protein is CASSLAGGAGGYGYTF. In nucleotides, the CDR3 is TGTGCCAGCAGCTTAGCGGGGGGGGCAGGGGGCTATGGCTACACCTTC.

The rearrangement uses TRBV12-3 or TRBV12-4 and TRBJ2-7; D tentatively reads TRBD1 or TRBD2 (6 bases each). Trimming removed 8 bases at V and 5 bases at J, with 16 bases between. CDR3 size: 13 residues. This CDR3 reads CASPLRGPHEQYF. The DNA for the CDR3 is TGTGCCAGCCCCCTCCGGGGGCCTCACGAGCAGTACTTC.

This clonotype was seen a handful of times. The rearrangement links TRBV9 to TRBJ2-1; TRBD2 agrees at 8 bases. The CDR3 spans 15 residues. Germline CDR1 reads SGDLS; CDR2 reads YYNGEE. Trimming cost V 4 bases and J 5 bases; bases outside gene matches: 8. The CDR3 nucleotides read TGTGCCAGCAGCCACGGGGGGGCCATTAACAATGAGCAGTTCTTC. The encoded protein is CASSHGGAINNEQFF.

The rearrangement links TRBV7-2 to TRBJ2-7; 8 bases are shared with TRBD2. The CDR3 has 14 residues. V shed 5 bases and J 2 bases; nucleotides not matched to a gene: 5. Germline V lookup: CDR1 SGHTA, CDR2 FQGNSA. The CDR3 nucleotides are TGTGCCAGCAGCCTCGGAGCGGGGGCCTACGAGCAGTACTTC. It yields the protein CASSLGAGAYEQYF.

This clonotype was detected a few times. As DNA, the CDR3 is TGTGCCAGTAGTTCCTCCAGGGGGCCGTTTGGCGAGCAGTACTTC. Protein product: CASSSSRGPFGEQYF. The chain couples TRBV19 to TRBJ2-7, with 8 bases identical to TRBD1. Trimming removed 5 bases from V and 6 bases from J; junction bases left unmatched: 12. The CDR3 is made up of 15 amino acids. Per germline, CDR1 LNHDA and CDR2 SQIVND (reference sequence).

A remark on this clonotype: A read error is possible here, since a much larger clone lies one base away. The CDR3 end shows no conserved phenylalanine or tryptophan, and so a read error is likely. This sequence joins TRBV11-2 and TRBJ2-1; perhaps TRBD2 as D (6 bases). The CDR3 has 16 residues. The V end lost 5 bases, the J end lost 0 bases, and 14 bases lay between the germline ends. Germline V lookup: CDR1 SGHAT, CDR2 FQNNGV. This CDR3 is CASSPISGSSYNEQFY. The CDR3 DNA sequence: TGTGCCAGCAGCCCAATTAGCGGAAGCTCCTACAATGAGCAGTTCTAC.

This clonotype was seen ten or more times. This chain links TRBV28 with TRBJ2-1; D uncertain. The CDR3 is 14 amino acids. V shed 5 bases and J shed 4 bases, with 12 bases lying between them. The germline V gene has CDR1 MDHEN and CDR2 SYDVKM. CDR3 DNA sequence: TGTGCCAGCAGTAAAAGTTCCCTTTACAATGAGCAGTTCTTC. Protein product: CASSKSSLYNEQFF.

This clonotype occurred a few times. V is TRBV12-3 or TRBV12-4 and J is TRBJ2-1, with D tentatively TRBD2 (5 bases). This CDR3 region has 14 residues. V was trimmed by 3 bases and J by 0 bases, leaving 6 bases between them. The CDR3 DNA is TGTGCCAGCAGTTTTGGGAGCTCCTACAATGAGCAGTTCTTC. Amino acids: CASSFGSSYNEQFF.

This clonotype has only a few counts. The chain joins TRBV15 to TRBJ1-2; D remains ambiguous. With 1 base removed from V and 6 bases from J, the gap between germline ends came to 15 bases. Germline CDR1 is LNHNV and CDR2 is YYDKDF (reference sequence). The CDR3 consists of 15 residues. The CDR3 sequence is CATSRGTYERNGYTF. The CDR3 DNA is TGTGCCACCAGCAGAGGTACATACGAACGAAATGGCTACACCTTC.

In this sample, this clonotype turned up many times. CDR3 protein: CASSQAARGNNEQFF. The DNA for the CDR3 is TGCGCCAGCAGCCAAGCAGCGAGGGGCAACAATGAGCAGTTCTTC. The rearrangement links TRBV4-3 to TRBJ2-1; D could derive from TRBD1 or TRBD2 (5 bases each). V was pared by 1 base and J by 5 bases, with 12 bases between. The CDR3 is 15 amino acids. Germline CDR1 is LGHNA and CDR2 is YSLEER.

This clonotype was observed a few times. The rearrangement links TRBV18 to TRBJ2-7; 10 bases align to TRBD1. CDR3 size: 15 residues. Per the germline V gene, CDR1 is KGHSH and CDR2 is LQKENI. Losses at the gene ends were 3 bases for V and 6 bases for J; bases not matched to a gene: 8. Here the CDR3 DNA reads TGTGCCAGCTCACCGGGACAGGGGAGACGGTTCGAGCAGTACTTC. Translated: CASSPGQGRRFEQYF.

This clonotype has ten or more counts. The chain couples TRBV29-1 to TRBJ2-5; perhaps TRBD2 as D (6 bases). The CDR3 length is 13 residues. The V end lost 4 bases, the J end lost 1 base, and 10 bases lay between the germline ends. Germline lookup yields CDR1 SQVTM and CDR2 ANQGSEA. The CDR3 nucleotides read TGCAGCGTTGCCGGGGGTTCCCAAGAGACCCAGTACTTC. Translated, it gives CSVAGGSQETQYF.

This clonotype has just a few counts. The chain employs TRBV20-1 and TRBJ1-6, with D perhaps matching TRBD1 (6 bases). The CDR3 loop spans 14 amino acids. Trimming removed 1 base at V and 7 bases at J, with 11 bases between. Germline V lookup: CDR1 DFQATT, CDR2 SNEGSKA (reference sequence). The CDR3 loop reads CSARAGGVNSPLHF. CDR3 DNA: TGCAGTGCTAGAGCGGGGGGCGTGAATTCACCCCTCCACTTT.

In this sample, this clonotype turned up a few times. The chain carries TRBV24-1 and TRBJ2-2; 7 nucleotides line up with TRBD2. Germline V CDR1 and CDR2: KGHDR, SFDVKD. This CDR3 has 14 amino acids. J lost 2 bases, V lost 9 bases, and 5 bases had no gene match. In nucleotides, the CDR3 is TGTGCCACCGGGATAGCGGGCAACACCGGGGAGCTGTTTTTT. It yields the protein CATGIAGNTGELFF.

This clonotype was counted many times. The chain uses TRBV7-2 and TRBJ2-1; 7 bases match TRBD1. The CDR3 sequence is 16 residues long. Trimming took 4 bases from V and 5 from J; bases not matched to a gene: 11. The germline V gene encodes CDR1 SGHTA and CDR2 FQGNSA. For the CDR3, the DNA is TGTGCCAGCAGCTCAATGACAGGGAGAATAAACAATGAGCAGTTCTTC. Its translation is CASSSMTGRINNEQFF.

This clonotype has a handful of counts. The chain recombines TRBV5-1 with TRBJ2-1; TRBD2 is a possible D gene (5 bases). Trimming removed 4 bases at V and 5 bases at J, with 13 bases between. This CDR3 is 14 amino acids long. The germline CDR1 and CDR2 sequences are SGHRS and YFSETQ. The CDR3 bases are TGCGCCAGCAGCCCGGAGGTGGGTAACAATGAGCAGTTCTTC. This gives the protein CASSPEVGNNEQFF.

Ten or more counts support this clonotype. This rearrangement joins TRBV7-9 to TRBJ2-2; D might be TRBD1 or TRBD2, each matching 5 bases. Looked up from germline, CDR1 is SEHNR and CDR2 is FQNEAQ (reference sequence). CDR3 size: 15 residues. Trimming took off 2 bases at V and 4 bases at J, with 11 bases between the two ends. In DNA form, the CDR3 reads TGTGCCAGCAGCTTATCCCAGGGACGCACCGGGGAGCTGTTTTTT. Translated, it gives CASSLSQGRTGELFF.

This clonotype was detected a few times. This chain uses TRBV4-1 with TRBJ1-1; D is possibly TRBD1 (5 bases). Germline assignment: CDR1 MGHRA and CDR2 YSYEKL. Trimming shortened V by 0 bases and J by 3 bases, and 8 bases separated the two germline ends. This CDR3 is built from 14 residues. CDR3 nucleotide sequence: TGCGCCAGCAGCCAAGATGAGACAGACACTGAAGCTTTCTTT. Its protein product is CASSQDETDTEAFF.

This clonotype was counted a few times. The rearrangement joins TRBV6-1 to TRBJ1-6; D is ambiguous. The CDR3 loop spans 12 amino acids. The germline V gene has CDR1 MNHNS and CDR2 SASEGT. Trimming cost V 7 bases and J 7 bases, with 8 bases left between them. The chain's CDR3 is CASTLGNSPLHF. CDR3 bases: TGTGCCAGCACCCTTGGGAATTCACCCCTCCACTTT.

V gene TRBV20-1 combines with J gene TRBJ1-5; 11 positions match TRBD1. This CDR3 spans 14 amino acids. In germline, CDR1 is DFQATT, CDR2 SNEGSKA (reference sequence). Trimming cost V 5 bases and J 4 bases; bases outside gene matches: 4. DNA for the CDR3: TGCAGTGCTTGGGACAGGGGGAAAAATCAGCCCCAGCATTTT. It yields the protein CSAWDRGKNQPQHF.

This chain uses TRBV19 with TRBJ2-5; D is possibly TRBD2 (6 bases). This CDR3 region has 15 residues. V was trimmed by 7 bases and J by 5 bases, leaving 20 bases between them. From germline, CDR1 is LNHDA and CDR2 SQIVND (reference sequence). The CDR3 here is CASTTGLHSFETQYF. The DNA of the CDR3 is TGTGCCAGTACCACGGGACTGCACAGCTTCGAGACCCAGTACTTC.

The chain links TRBV2 to TRBJ1-1, with D maybe TRBD1 (5 bases). Trimming pared 7 bases from V and 6 bases from J, leaving 15 bases between. This CDR3 is built from 13 residues. Per the germline V gene, CDR1 is SNHLY and CDR2 is FYNNEI. In nucleotides, the CDR3 is TGTGCCAGCAAGAACTCAGGGTACGCTGAAGCTTTCTTT. It specifies CASKNSGYAEAFF.

The chain is built from TRBV10-3 and TRBJ1-4; unclear D gene. V dropped 8 bases and J dropped 2 bases, with 9 bases sitting between them. Germline assignment: CDR1 ENHRY and CDR2 SYGVKD. The CDR3 is 13 amino acids. CDR3: CAIQRATNEKLFF. The CDR3 DNA is TGTGCCATCCAGAGGGCGACTAATGAAAAACTGTTTTTT.

At least ten counts were recorded for this clonotype. The chain employs TRBV12-3 or TRBV12-4 and TRBJ1-2; D perhaps matches TRBD1 (6 bases). The CDR3 has 15 amino acids. V was cut by 2 bases and J by 5 bases, with 15 bases left in between. This chain's CDR3 is CASSLKSRTEYGYTF. CDR3 in DNA: TGTGCCAGCAGTTTAAAGTCACGGACAGAATATGGCTACACCTTC.

The rearrangement joins TRBV5-4 to TRBJ2-4; TRBD2 agrees at 11 bases. The V gene end was trimmed by 4 bases and the J gene end by 6 bases; junction bases not matched to a gene: 6. The CDR3 length is 15 residues. Germline CDR1 reads SGHNT; CDR2 reads YYREEE (reference sequence). The CDR3 reads CASSIQTSGTNIQYF. Here the CDR3 DNA reads TGTGCCAGCAGCATTCAGACTAGCGGGACAAACATTCAGTACTTC.